The source of this T cell receptor (beta chain) is a study of blood T cell repertoires in COVID-19 (TCRdb year 2020). Regarding the complete study: Samples covering the acute and convalescent phases of COVID-19 were provided by collaborators in the United States, Italy and Spain. Samples came from the ongoing ImmuneRACE study (first 160 participants) plus 1,254 subjects from 6 global collaborators. Subjects who had been exposed to COVID-19, were actively infected with it, or had recovered from it provided the deeply sampled blood TCRbeta repertoires that made up the dataset. The prospective study material was composed of cDNA or gDNA derived from T cells, B-cell-depleted T cells, or PBMCs. Where available, HLA class I and class II types were taken from metadata supplied by the sample provider and were not determined by assay-based typing. A de-identified subject ID, COVID-19 status, age in years and sex were almost always included in the sample metadata. A freely available public database, intended as a resource for researchers studying the immune response to SARS-CoV-2, is where the repertoires were released.

TCRbeta CDR3 regions were amplified from genomic DNA using the immunoSEQ Assay, a bias-controlled multiplex PCR. Turning to the authors' computational methods: Nucleated cell counts per sample were estimated from amplification of reference gene primers within the assay. Sequence reads were collapsed and filtered to measure the absolute abundance of every unique TCRbeta CDR3 rearrangement. Productive Simpson clonality was computed per sample as the square root of Simpson's diversity index over productive rearrangements. What TCRdb holds here is the immuneACCESS table cut down to in-frame rearrangements. Part of the clones is not present; checked against another copy, under half of the missing clones reflect an unresolved V gene, and the others are unexplained. Clone size and the V and J calls come from that table; the DNA yielded D and trimming. In this sample the table shows roughly 230,000 clones, roughly 84% of which occur a single time. The ten largest clones capture 3.4% of the sample.

What the work shows at the level of the full study, not this receptor alone: The amount of clinical and demographic metadata varied by source and participant and was provided uncurated.

Enrolling through a virtual design, the prospective study's participants ranged in age from roughly 18 to 95 years and lived across 24 United States geographic areas. In the prospective study, participants were assigned to cohorts based on the clinical history participants reported in a screening survey and a study questionnaire. ImmuneRACE Cohort 3 recovered participants were defined by two consecutive negative NP/OP PCR tests, healthcare professional clearance, or symptom resolution. In the prospective study, mobile phlebotomists collected whole blood, serum and a nasopharyngeal or oropharyngeal swab from each participant. Over an approximately 2-month period, participants in the prospective study had the option of providing additional blood draws and questionnaires. Before DNA extraction, blood samples from the prospective study were shipped at room temperature or frozen. V is pruned by 9 bases and J by 1 base, leaving 5 bases of the junction without a gene match. The CDR3, cysteine through phenylalanine, is 14 amino acids long. Left in the record is the CDR3 DNA by itself, 42 bases read in frame from the first base. CDR1 and CDR2, looked up from the germline V gene, are ENHRY and SYGVKD.

In this sample, this clone turned up many times. Its antigen is currently not known. Base qualities are not provided; no much larger clone lies one nucleotide away. The V gene is TRBV10-3 and the J gene is TRBJ2-7; 11 bases in the middle match TRBD1. Source material: PBMCs or T cells enriched from blood (not recorded which). The sequence derives from a man aged 45-65 years who had recovered from COVID-19. The sequence in DNA is TGTGCCATTGGGGACAGGGGGGATTCCTACGAGCAGTACTTC. Its translation reads: CAIGDRGDSYEQYF.